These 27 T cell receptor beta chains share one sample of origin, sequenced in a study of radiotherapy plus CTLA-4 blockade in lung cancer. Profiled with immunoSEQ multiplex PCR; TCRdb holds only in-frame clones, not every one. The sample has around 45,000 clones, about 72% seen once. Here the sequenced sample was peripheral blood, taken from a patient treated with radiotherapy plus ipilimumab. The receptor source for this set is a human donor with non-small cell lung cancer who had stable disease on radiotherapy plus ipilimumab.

The CDR3 loop reads CAWRGGKGIDQPQHF. The CDR3 DNA is TGTGCCTGGAGAGGGGGCAAGGGGATCGATCAGCCCCAGCATTTT. V and J are TRBV30 and TRBJ1-5, with TRBD1 matching over 7 bases. Germline lookup yields CDR1 GTSNPN and CDR2 SVGIG (reference sequence). This CDR3 is 15 amino acids long. V was pared by 3 bases and J by 5 bases, with 10 bases of the junction left unmatched.

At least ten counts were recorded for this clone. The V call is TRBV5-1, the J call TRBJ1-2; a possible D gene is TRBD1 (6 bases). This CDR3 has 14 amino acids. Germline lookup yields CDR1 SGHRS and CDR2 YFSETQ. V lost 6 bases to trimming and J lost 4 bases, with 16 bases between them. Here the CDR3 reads CASTPTGTSYGYTF. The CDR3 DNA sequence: TGCGCCAGCACTCCTACAGGGACCTCCTATGGCTACACCTTC. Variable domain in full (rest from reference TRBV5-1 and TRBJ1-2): KAGVTQTPRYLIKTRGQQVTLSCSPISGHRSVSWYQQTPGQGLQFLFEYFSETQRNKGNFPGRFSGRQFSNSRSEMNVSTLELGDSALYLCASTPTGTSYGYTFGSGTRLTVV.

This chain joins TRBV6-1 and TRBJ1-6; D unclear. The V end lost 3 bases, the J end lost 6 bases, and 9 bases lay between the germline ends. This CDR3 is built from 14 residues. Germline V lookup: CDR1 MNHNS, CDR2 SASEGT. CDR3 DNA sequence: TGTGCCAGCAGTGATGGGCAGAGTAATTCACCCCTCCACTTT. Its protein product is CASSDGQSNSPLHF.

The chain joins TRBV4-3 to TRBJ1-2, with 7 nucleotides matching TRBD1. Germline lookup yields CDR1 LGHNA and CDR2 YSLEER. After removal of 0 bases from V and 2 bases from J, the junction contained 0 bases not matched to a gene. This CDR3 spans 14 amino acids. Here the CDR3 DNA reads TGCGCCAGCAGCCAAGACAGGGGGAACTATGGCTACACCTTC. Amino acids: CASSQDRGNYGYTF.

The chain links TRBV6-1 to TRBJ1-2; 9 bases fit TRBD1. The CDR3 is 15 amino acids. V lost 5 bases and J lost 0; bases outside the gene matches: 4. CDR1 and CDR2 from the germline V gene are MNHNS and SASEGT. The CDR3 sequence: CASSPRTGANYGYTF. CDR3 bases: TGTGCCAGCAGTCCACGGACAGGGGCTAACTATGGCTACACCTTC.

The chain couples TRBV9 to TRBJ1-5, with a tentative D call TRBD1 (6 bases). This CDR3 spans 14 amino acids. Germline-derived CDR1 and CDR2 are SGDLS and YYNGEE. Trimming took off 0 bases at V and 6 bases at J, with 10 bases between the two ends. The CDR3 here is CASSVDTGSQPQHF. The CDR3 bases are TGTGCCAGCAGCGTAGACACAGGGAGTCAGCCCCAGCATTTT.

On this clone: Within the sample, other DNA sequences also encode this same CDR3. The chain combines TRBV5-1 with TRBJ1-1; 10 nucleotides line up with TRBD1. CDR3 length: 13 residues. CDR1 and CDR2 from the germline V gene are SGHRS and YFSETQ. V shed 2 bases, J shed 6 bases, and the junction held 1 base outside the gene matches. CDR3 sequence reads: CASSLGQGAEAFF. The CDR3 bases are TGCGCCAGCAGCTTAGGACAGGGGGCTGAAGCTTTCTTT.

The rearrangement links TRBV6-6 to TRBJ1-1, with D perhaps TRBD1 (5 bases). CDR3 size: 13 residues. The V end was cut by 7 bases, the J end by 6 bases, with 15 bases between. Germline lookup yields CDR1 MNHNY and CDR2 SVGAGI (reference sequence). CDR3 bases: TGTGCCAGCAACCAAGGGGCTCTCTCTGAAGCTTTCTTT. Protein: CASNQGALSEAFF.

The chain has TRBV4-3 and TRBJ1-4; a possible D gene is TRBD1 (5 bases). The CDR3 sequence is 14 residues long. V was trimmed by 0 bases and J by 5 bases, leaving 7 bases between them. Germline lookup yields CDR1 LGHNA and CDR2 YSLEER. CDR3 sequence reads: CASSQEEGNEKLFF. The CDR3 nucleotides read TGCGCCAGCAGCCAAGAAGAGGGGAATGAAAAACTGTTTTTT.

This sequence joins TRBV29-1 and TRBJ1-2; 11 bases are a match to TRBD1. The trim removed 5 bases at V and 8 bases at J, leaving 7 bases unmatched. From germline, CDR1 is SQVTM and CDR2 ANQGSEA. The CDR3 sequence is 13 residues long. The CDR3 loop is CSVPGQGAWGYTF. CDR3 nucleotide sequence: TGCAGCGTTCCTGGACAGGGGGCGTGGGGCTACACCTTC.

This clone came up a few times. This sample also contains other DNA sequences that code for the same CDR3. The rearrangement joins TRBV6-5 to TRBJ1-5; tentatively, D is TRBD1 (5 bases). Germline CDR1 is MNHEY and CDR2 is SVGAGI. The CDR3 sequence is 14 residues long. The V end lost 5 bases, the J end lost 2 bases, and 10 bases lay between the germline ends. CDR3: CASSAGSGNQPQHF. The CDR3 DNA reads TGTGCCAGCAGTGCAGGGAGCGGCAATCAGCCCCAGCATTTT.

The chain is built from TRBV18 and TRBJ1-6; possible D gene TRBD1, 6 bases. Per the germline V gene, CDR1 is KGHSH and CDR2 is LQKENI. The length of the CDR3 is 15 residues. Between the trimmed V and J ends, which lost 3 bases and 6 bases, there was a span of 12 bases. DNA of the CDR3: TGTGCCAGCTCACCGGGGGGCAACGTTAATTCACCCCTCCACTTT. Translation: CASSPGGNVNSPLHF.

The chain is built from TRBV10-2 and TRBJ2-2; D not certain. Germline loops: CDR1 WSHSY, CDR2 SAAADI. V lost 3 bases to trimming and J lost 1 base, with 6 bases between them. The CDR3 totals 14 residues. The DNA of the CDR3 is TGCGCCAGCAGTGATTGGGGGAACACCGGGGAGCTGTTTTTT. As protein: CASSDWGNTGELFF.

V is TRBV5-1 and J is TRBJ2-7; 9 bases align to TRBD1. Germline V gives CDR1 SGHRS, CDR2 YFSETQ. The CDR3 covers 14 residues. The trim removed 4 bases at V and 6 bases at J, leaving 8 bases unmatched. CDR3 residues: CASSAEGQGSEQYV. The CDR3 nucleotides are TGCGCCAGCAGCGCGGAGGGACAGGGATCCGAGCAGTACGTC.

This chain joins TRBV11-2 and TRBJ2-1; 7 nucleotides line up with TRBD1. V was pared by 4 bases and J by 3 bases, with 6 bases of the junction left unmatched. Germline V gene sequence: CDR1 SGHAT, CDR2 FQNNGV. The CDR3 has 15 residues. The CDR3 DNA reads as TGTGCCAGCAGCTCTAGGGGACAGCGCTACAATGAGCAGTTCTTC. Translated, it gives CASSSRGQRYNEQFF.

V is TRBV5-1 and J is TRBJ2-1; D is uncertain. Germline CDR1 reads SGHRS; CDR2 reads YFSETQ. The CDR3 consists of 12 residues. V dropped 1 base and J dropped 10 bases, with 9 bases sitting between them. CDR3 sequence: CASSLSLGEQFF. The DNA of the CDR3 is TGCGCCAGCAGCTTGTCTCTAGGGGAGCAGTTCTTC.

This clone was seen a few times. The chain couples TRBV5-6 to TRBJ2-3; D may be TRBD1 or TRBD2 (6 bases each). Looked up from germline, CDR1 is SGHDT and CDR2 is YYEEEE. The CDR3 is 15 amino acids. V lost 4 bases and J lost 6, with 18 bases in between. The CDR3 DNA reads TGTGCCAGCAGCGGACAGCGGGCCAGGGGCGATACGCAGTATTTT. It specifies CASSGQRARGDTQYF.

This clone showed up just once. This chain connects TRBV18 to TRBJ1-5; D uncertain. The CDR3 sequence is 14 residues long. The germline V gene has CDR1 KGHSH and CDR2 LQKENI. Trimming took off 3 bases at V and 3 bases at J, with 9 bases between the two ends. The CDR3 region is CASSPPLFNQPQHF. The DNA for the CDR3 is TGTGCCAGCTCACCCCCACTTTTCAATCAGCCCCAGCATTTT.

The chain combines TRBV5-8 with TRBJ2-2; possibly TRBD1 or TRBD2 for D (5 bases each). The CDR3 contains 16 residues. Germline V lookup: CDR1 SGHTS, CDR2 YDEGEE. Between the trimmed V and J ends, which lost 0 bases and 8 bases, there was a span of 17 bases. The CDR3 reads CASSLVGREITGELFF. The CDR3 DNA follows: TGTGCCAGCAGCTTGGTTGGCAGGGAGATTACTGGGGAGCTGTTTTTT.

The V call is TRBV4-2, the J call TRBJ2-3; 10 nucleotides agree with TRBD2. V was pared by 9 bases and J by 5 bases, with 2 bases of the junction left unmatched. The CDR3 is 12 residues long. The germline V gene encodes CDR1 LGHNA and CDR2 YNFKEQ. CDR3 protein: CASSGGQDTQYF. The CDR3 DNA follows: TGTGCCAGTAGCGGGGGGCAAGATACGCAGTATTTT.

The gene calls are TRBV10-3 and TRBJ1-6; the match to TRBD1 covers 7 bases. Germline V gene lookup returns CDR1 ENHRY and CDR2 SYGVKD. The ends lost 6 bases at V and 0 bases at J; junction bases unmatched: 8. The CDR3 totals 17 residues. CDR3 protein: CAISHRQGRSYNSPLHF. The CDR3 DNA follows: TGTGCCATCAGCCATAGACAGGGACGCTCCTATAATTCACCCCTCCACTTT.

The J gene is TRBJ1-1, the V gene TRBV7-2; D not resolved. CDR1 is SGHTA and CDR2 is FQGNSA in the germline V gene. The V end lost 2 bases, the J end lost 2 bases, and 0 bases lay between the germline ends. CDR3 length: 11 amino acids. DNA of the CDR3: TGTGCCAGCAGCTTAAACACTGAAGCTTTCTTT. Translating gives CASSLNTEAFF.

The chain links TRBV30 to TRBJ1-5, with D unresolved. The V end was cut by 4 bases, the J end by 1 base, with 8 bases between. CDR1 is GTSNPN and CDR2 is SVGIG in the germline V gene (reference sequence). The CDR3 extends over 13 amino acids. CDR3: CAWTLGSNQPQHF. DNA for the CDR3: TGTGCCTGGACGTTGGGCAGCAATCAGCCCCAGCATTTT. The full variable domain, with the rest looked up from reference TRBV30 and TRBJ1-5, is SQTIHQWPATLVQPVGSPLSLECTVEGTSNPNLYWYRQAAGRGLQLLFYSVGIGQISSEVPQNLSASRPQDRQFILSSKKLLLSDSGFYLCAWTLGSNQPQHFGDGTRLSIL.

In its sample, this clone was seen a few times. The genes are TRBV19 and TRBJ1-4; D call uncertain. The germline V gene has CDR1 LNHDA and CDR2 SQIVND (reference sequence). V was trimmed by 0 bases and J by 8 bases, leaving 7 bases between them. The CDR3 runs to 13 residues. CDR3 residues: CASSIDGFEKLFF. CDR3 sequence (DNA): TGTGCCAGTAGTATAGATGGATTCGAAAAACTGTTTTTT.

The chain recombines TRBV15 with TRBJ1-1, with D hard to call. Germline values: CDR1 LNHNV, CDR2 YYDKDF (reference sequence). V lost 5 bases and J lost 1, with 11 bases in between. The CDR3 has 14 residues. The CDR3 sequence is CATSEGSQNTEAFF. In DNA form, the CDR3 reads TGTGCCACCAGCGAAGGCAGTCAGAACACTGAAGCTTTCTTT.

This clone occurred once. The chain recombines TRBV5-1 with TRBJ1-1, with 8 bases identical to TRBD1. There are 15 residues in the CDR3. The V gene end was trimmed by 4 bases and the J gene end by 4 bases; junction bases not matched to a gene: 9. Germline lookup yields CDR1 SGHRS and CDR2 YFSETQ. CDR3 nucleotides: TGCGCCAGCAGCCGATCGACAGGGGTGTTCACTGAAGCTTTCTTT. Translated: CASSRSTGVFTEAFF.

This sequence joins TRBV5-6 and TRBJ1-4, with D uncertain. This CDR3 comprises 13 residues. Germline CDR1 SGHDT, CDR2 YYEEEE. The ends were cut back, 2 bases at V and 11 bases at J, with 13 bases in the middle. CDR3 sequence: CASSLDINRKLFF. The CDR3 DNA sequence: TGTGCCAGCAGCTTAGATATTAACCGGAAACTGTTTTTT.